Following are 17 T cell receptor beta chains from one sample sequenced in a study of shared clonotypes between healthy human individuals. Using immunoSEQ multiplex PCR, the repertoire was profiled, and TCRdb retains in-frame clones only, with some absent. The sample holds fewer than 2.5 million clones, 93% seen once. The specimen sequenced was naive CD4+ T cells from PBMCs. Stated subset: CD45RA+ positively selected. Receptors originate from a young man in good health. Some clones in this sample may be carry-over from other donors' samples.

This chain joins TRBV6-5 and TRBJ2-5; the D gene could be TRBD1 or TRBD2 (5 bases each). The CDR3 spans 15 residues. From germline, CDR1 is MNHEY and CDR2 SVGAGI. V was shortened by 8 bases and J by 1 base, with 17 bases between the two germline ends. The CDR3 sequence is CASGRGGKTQETQYF. The CDR3 DNA sequence: TGTGCCAGCGGACGTGGGGGAAAGACCCAAGAGACCCAGTACTTC.

The chain links TRBV29-1 to TRBJ1-1; no definite D call. This CDR3 spans 13 amino acids. The germline V and J ends were trimmed by 6 bases and 0 bases, with 11 bases remaining between them. CDR1 and CDR2 from the germline V gene are SQVTM and ANQGSEA. In nucleotides, the CDR3 is TGCAGCGTAAAGGGATTAATGAACACTGAAGCTTTCTTT. It encodes CSVKGLMNTEAFF.

V is TRBV6-6 and J is TRBJ2-7; D is perhaps TRBD1 (5 bases). Germline-derived CDR1 and CDR2 are MNHNY and SVGAGI (reference sequence). V lost 2 bases and J lost 0, with 8 bases in between. CDR3 length: 14 amino acids. CDR3 sequence: CASSYGRASYEQYF. The DNA for the CDR3 is TGTGCCAGCAGTTACGGCAGGGCCTCCTACGAGCAGTACTTC.

This chain connects TRBV19 to TRBJ2-7, with TRBD1 identical over 7 bases. CDR3 length: 15 amino acids. Germline-derived CDR1 and CDR2 are LNHDA and SQIVND (reference sequence). V lost 3 bases, J lost 3 bases, and 8 bases stayed unmatched. CDR3: CASSMRTGSVYEQYF. The CDR3 DNA sequence: TGTGCCAGTAGTATGAGGACAGGCAGCGTCTACGAGCAGTACTTC.

This chain joins TRBV5-1 and TRBJ2-3; D is uncertain. CDR1 is SGHRS, CDR2 YFSETQ, per germline. The V end was cut by 2 bases, the J end by 6 bases, with 7 bases between. The CDR3 is 12 residues long. The CDR3: CASSFPSDTQYF. Here the CDR3 DNA reads TGCGCCAGCAGCTTCCCGTCGGATACGCAGTATTTT.

This chain connects TRBV4-2 to TRBJ1-2, with 7 bases fitting TRBD1. The CDR3 totals 17 residues. J lost 5 bases, V lost 0 bases, and 12 bases had no gene match. The germline V gene encodes CDR1 LGHNA and CDR2 YNFKEQ. The CDR3 nucleotides read TGTGCCAGCAGCCAAGACGCTCGACAGGGCTCGGGGTATGGCTACACCTTC. Translation: CASSQDARQGSGYGYTF.

The rearrangement links TRBV27 to TRBJ2-7, with TRBD1 identical over 8 bases. V was pared by 6 bases and J by 7 bases, with 5 bases of the junction left unmatched. The CDR3 contains 12 residues. The germline V gene encodes CDR1 MNHEY and CDR2 SMNVEV (reference sequence). This CDR3 reads CASSGQGNEQYF. The CDR3 DNA is TGTGCCAGCAGCGGACAGGGTAATGAGCAGTACTTC.

The J gene is TRBJ1-4, the V gene TRBV4-2; D unresolved. CDR3 size: 16 residues. Germline CDR1 LGHNA, CDR2 YNFKEQ. With 1 base removed from V and 3 bases from J, the gap between germline ends came to 12 bases. The CDR3 nucleotides read TGTGCCAGCAGCCAAGTAGGTCGGCAGTCTAATGAAAAACTGTTTTTT. Protein sequence: CASSQVGRQSNEKLFF.

This chain connects TRBV7-3 to TRBJ1-6, with D possibly TRBD1 on 5 matching bases. CDR1 and CDR2 (germline): SGHTA, FQGTGA. Trimming removed 5 bases at V and 5 bases at J, with 13 bases between. CDR3 size: 15 residues. CDR3 protein: CASSLEGLNNSPLHF. CDR3 bases: TGTGCCAGCAGCCTCGAGGGACTCAATAATTCACCCCTCCACTTT.

The genes are TRBV28 and TRBJ2-3; D is possibly TRBD1 (5 bases). This CDR3 has 16 residues. Germline CDR1 is MDHEN and CDR2 is SYDVKM. V lost 5 bases, J lost 0 bases, and 15 bases lay in between. The CDR3 sequence: CASSTASDTSTDTQYF. CDR3 bases: TGTGCCAGCAGTACCGCGTCGGACACGAGCACAGATACGCAGTATTTT.

This clone showed up just a few times. Additional DNA sequences in this sample encode the identical CDR3. The chain employs TRBV19 and TRBJ2-7, with 9 bases fitting TRBD1. Germline V lookup: CDR1 LNHDA, CDR2 SQIVND (reference sequence). Trimming removed 3 bases from V and 0 bases from J; junction bases left unmatched: 9. The CDR3 has 17 amino acids. This chain's CDR3 is CASSILPGQGSSYEQYF. The CDR3 DNA reads TGTGCCAGTAGTATCCTCCCGGGACAGGGAAGCTCCTACGAGCAGTACTTC. Supplemented by reference TRBV19 and TRBJ2-7, the full variable domain reads DGGITQSPKYLFRKEGQNVTLSCEQNLNHDAMYWYRQDPGQGLRLIYYSQIVNDFQKGDIAEGYSVSREKKESFPLTVTSAQKNPTAFYLCASSILPGQGSSYEQYFGPGTRLTVT.

This clone was recorded once. The rearrangement joins TRBV28 to TRBJ2-3; D remains unclear. This CDR3 comprises 13 residues. The V gene lost 7 bases and the J gene lost 0 bases, with 8 bases spanning the gap. Germline CDR1 is MDHEN and CDR2 is SYDVKM. CDR3 coding DNA: TGTGCCAGCATTCCAACTAGCACAGATACGCAGTATTTT. It codes for CASIPTSTDTQYF.

The J gene is TRBJ2-7, the V gene TRBV18; 8 bases are a match to TRBD1. The CDR3 is made up of 14 amino acids. V was clipped by 3 bases and J by 3 bases; unmatched bases: 4. Per germline, CDR1 KGHSH and CDR2 LQKENI. CDR3 protein: CASSPGQAYYEQYF. CDR3 in DNA: TGTGCCAGCTCACCGGGACAGGCCTACTACGAGCAGTACTTC.

The V call is TRBV30, the J call TRBJ2-2; D might be TRBD2 (6 bases). The V gene lost 8 bases and the J gene lost 6 bases, with 19 bases spanning the gap. CDR3 length equals 14 residues. Germline V gene sequence: CDR1 GTSNPN, CDR2 SVGIG (reference sequence). CDR3: CASMSGLVPGELFF. The DNA for the CDR3 is TGTGCCAGCATGTCGGGACTGGTCCCCGGGGAGCTGTTTTTT.

The chain carries TRBV28 and TRBJ2-3; TRBD2 might be the D (5 bases). V dropped 1 base and J dropped 3 bases, with 8 bases sitting between them. This CDR3 has 14 residues. Germline V gene lookup returns CDR1 MDHEN and CDR2 SYDVKM. The CDR3: CASSLFSGTDTQYF. CDR3 DNA: TGTGCCAGCAGTTTATTTTCGGGGACAGATACGCAGTATTTT.

The chain has TRBV4-3 and TRBJ2-7; TRBD2 might be the D (5 bases). The germline CDR1 and CDR2 sequences are LGHNA and YSLEER. Between the trimmed V and J ends, which lost 6 bases and 0 bases, there was a span of 12 bases. This CDR3 comprises 14 residues. This CDR3 reads CASRTDLSSYEQYF. As DNA, the CDR3 is TGCGCCAGCAGAACGGACTTGAGCTCCTACGAGCAGTACTTC.

V usage is TRBV19 and J usage is TRBJ1-2, with D possibly being TRBD1 (5 bases). V was cut by 3 bases and J by 4 bases, with 18 bases left in between. This CDR3 is built from 16 residues. From germline, CDR1 is LNHDA and CDR2 SQIVND (reference sequence). The chain's CDR3 is CASSISRQGAFYGYTF. CDR3 bases: TGTGCCAGTAGTATCTCGAGGCAGGGAGCGTTCTATGGCTACACCTTC.